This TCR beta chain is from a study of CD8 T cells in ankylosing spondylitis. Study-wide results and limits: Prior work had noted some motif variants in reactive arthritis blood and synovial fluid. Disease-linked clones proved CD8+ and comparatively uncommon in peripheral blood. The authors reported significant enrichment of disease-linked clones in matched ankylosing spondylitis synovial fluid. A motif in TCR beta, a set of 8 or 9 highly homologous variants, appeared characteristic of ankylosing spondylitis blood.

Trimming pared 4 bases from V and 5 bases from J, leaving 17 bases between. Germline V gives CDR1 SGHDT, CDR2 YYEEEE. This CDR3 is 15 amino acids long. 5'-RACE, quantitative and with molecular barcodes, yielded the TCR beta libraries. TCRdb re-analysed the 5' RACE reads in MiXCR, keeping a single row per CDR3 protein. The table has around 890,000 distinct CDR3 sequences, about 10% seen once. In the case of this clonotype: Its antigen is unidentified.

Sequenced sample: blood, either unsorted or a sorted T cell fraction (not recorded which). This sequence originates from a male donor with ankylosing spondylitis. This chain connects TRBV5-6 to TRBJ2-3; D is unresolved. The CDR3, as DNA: TGTGCCAGCAGCCACCAGGTATCGGCTGTAGATACGCAGTATTTT. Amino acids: CASSHQVSAVDTQYF.